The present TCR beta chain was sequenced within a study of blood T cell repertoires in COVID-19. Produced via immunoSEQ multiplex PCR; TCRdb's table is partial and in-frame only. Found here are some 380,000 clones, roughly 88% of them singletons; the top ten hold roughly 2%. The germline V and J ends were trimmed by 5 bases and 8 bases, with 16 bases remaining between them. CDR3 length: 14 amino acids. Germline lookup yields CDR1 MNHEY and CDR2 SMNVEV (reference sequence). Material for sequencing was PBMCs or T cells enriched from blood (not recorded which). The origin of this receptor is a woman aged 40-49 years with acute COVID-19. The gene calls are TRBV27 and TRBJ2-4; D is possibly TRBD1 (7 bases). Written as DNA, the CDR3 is TGTGCCAGCAGTGCGACAGGGAGGTTATACATTCAGTACTTC. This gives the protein CASSATGRLYIQYF.